This T cell receptor (beta chain) appears in the sequencing data of a study of glioma-infiltrating T cells. Points from the study as a whole: Very few CDR3 sequences were shared between tissue and blood. Gliomas, especially low-grade, showed above-expected tissue-blood divergence; non-neoplastic patients showed below.

Many counts were recorded for this clonotype. The antigen remains undetermined. Germline values: CDR1 MNHGY, CDR2 SAAAGT. Unmatched junction bases numbered 10, after V lost 2 bases and J lost 3 bases. CDR3 length: 16 amino acids. Amplification of TCR alpha and beta CDR3 regions from RNA used iRepertoire nested multiplex PCR. One-step reverse transcription and amplification started from around 100-400 ng of tissue mRNA or PBMC total RNA. In TCRdb, the multiplex PCR reads were re-called with MiXCR into one record per CDR3 protein. The sample lists tens of thousands of distinct CDR3 sequences, 20% to 25% occurring once.

This chain links TRBV6-8 with TRBJ2-7; 7 nucleotides agree with TRBD1. Sequencing was carried out using glioma tissue, nonneoplastic brain tissue, or PBMCs (not recorded which). This sequence was found in a human donor with low-grade glioma or glioblastoma, undergoing nonglioma brain surgery, or in good health (not recorded which). CDR3 in amino acids: CASSYSPRGQCYEQYF. CDR3 nucleotides: TGTGCCAGCAGTTACAGTCCGAGGGGGCAATGCTACGAGCAGTACTTC.